A selection of T cell receptor beta chains follows, all from one sample in a study of CXCR3-negative and CXCR3-positive naive CD8 T cells. TCRdb re-called the 5' RACE reads and gives one entry per CDR3 protein, without DNA. The sample totals some 130,000 distinct CDR3 sequences. Sequenced material: naive CXCR3- CD8+ T cells from blood. Receptor source: a human donor in good health. Some clones in this sample may be carry-over from other donors' samples. Both conserved end residues are part of each CDR3.

CDR3	length	V	J
CASLLGLADSYNEQFF	16	TRBV12-3/TRBV12-4	TRBJ2-1
CASRTTGLPYNEQFF	15	TRBV6-4	TRBJ2-1
CSAASSSGRRSEQFF	15	TRBV29-1	TRBJ2-1
CASSLVLAPNEQFF	14	TRBV7-9	TRBJ2-1
CVIGANGTQYF	11	TRBV29-1	TRBJ2-3
CASNLLARVNEQFF	14	TRBV28	TRBJ2-1
CASGITAGVVQLTDTQYF	18	TRBV7-3	TRBJ2-3
CASSQDSGEQFF	12	TRBV4-1	TRBJ2-1
CANLGEYEQYF	11	TRBV10-3	TRBJ2-7
CASSLLGGIGTEAFF	15	TRBV11-3	TRBJ1-1
CSAIGTSDNEQFF	13	TRBV20-1	TRBJ2-1
CASTPSGSTETQYF	14	TRBV19	TRBJ2-5
CASRTGLWNNEQFF	14	TRBV7-3	TRBJ2-1
CASSYRQRGINEQFF	15	TRBV6-2/TRBV6-3	TRBJ2-1
CASSSGWSAPYEQYF	15	TRBV14	TRBJ2-7
CASSQDSWGDTEAFF	15	TRBV4-3	TRBJ1-1
CASSPPVTGTDTQYF	15	TRBV6-5	TRBJ2-3
CSARGDQPQHF	11	TRBV20-1	TRBJ1-5
CASSLGTTSEQYF	13	TRBV5-1	TRBJ2-7
CASSLTLSGELFF	13	TRBV27	TRBJ2-2
CASSLGWIHTGELFF	15	TRBV7-6	TRBJ2-2
CASSQVSGGGRPTLYEQYF	19	TRBV4-1	TRBJ2-7
CASSYSGENTGELFF	15	TRBV6-5	TRBJ2-2
CATSDLAGDPNEQFF	15	TRBV24-1	TRBJ2-1
CASSYPRDNYNEQFF	15	TRBV6-6	TRBJ2-1
CASSLVSVAGTGIYEQYF	18	TRBV7-9	TRBJ2-7
CASSYSGRLNTEAFF	15	TRBV6-5	TRBJ1-1
CASSIGRMNTEAFF	14	TRBV5-1	TRBJ1-1
CSVSPGQGAEGGYTF	15	TRBV29-1	TRBJ1-2
CASRADRANTGELFF	15	TRBV28	TRBJ2-2
CASTETRTNTEAFF	14	TRBV2	TRBJ1-1
CASSVEPGELFF	12	TRBV9	TRBJ2-2
CASSALRGLNNEQFF	15	TRBV5-1	TRBJ2-1
CASSSAEANRPRGNTQYF	18	TRBV7-9	TRBJ2-3
CASSPQGAGANVLTF	15	TRBV7-9	TRBJ2-6
CSVIVGSGANVLTF	14	TRBV29-1	TRBJ2-6
CASSYSLRGDEAFF	14	TRBV6-5	TRBJ1-1
CSAEDGRGTDTQYF	14	TRBV20-1	TRBJ2-3
CASSIGHRGRAEAFF	15	TRBV19	TRBJ1-1
CASSQDWVGMTSYEQYF	17	TRBV3-1	TRBJ2-7
CASSSPGTGYDGYTF	15	TRBV7-2	TRBJ1-2
CASSPGGWGYNEQFF	15	TRBV7-6	TRBJ2-1
CSVVGQMDTEAFF	13	TRBV29-1	TRBJ1-1
CASSPPTSGGLNIQYF	16	TRBV7-3	TRBJ2-4
CASSIWAGRASGANVLTF	18	TRBV19	TRBJ2-6
CASRPGYNEQFF	12	TRBV28	TRBJ2-1